Listed below are T cell receptor beta chains from one sample, sequenced in a study of blood T cell repertoires in COVID-19. Using immunoSEQ multiplex PCR, the repertoire was profiled, and TCRdb retains in-frame clones only, with some absent. In the table there are some 100,000 clones, around 86% of which are singletons. The sequencing input was peripheral blood. All receptors come from a man between 50 and 59 years old with acute or convalescent COVID-19. Each CDR3 is given without its conserved first and last residue.

v_call: TRBV5-1
cdr3_aa: ASSLSPGLTDTQY

v_call: TRBV4-1
cdr3_aa: ASSQGLGDRQGGYT

v_call: TRBV5-1
cdr3_aa: ASSLSRDRAQY

v_call: TRBV12-5
cdr3_aa: ASGFSGGSTDTQY

v_call: TRBV7-5
cdr3_aa: VRSRKWDRGPYGYT

v_call: TRBV27
cdr3_aa: ASSSGGAYNEQF

v_call: TRBV4-1
cdr3_aa: ASSQAPGGSNYGYT

v_call: TRBV3-1/TRBV3-2
cdr3_aa: ASSQRDGRQY

v_call: TRBV4-1
cdr3_aa: ASSQGQGHEQY

v_call: TRBV2
cdr3_aa: ASTRGARIPTEQY

v_call: TRBV19
cdr3_aa: ASSAGDVGSYNEQF

v_call: TRBV11-2
cdr3_aa: ASSFPTLSRSVDTGELF

v_call: TRBV12-3/TRBV12-4
cdr3_aa: ASSHDSSYEQY

v_call: TRBV30
cdr3_aa: AWSLEVGYT

v_call: TRBV25-1
cdr3_aa: ASSVVYNEQF

v_call: TRBV6-6
cdr3_aa: ASGGRASGELF

v_call: TRBV5-1
cdr3_aa: ASSLGQGPNSPLH

v_call: TRBV29-1
cdr3_aa: SVGGGYT

v_call: TRBV7-6
cdr3_aa: ASSLTSGSGYNEQF

v_call: TRBV2
cdr3_aa: ASRIEASGIYEQY

v_call: TRBV10-3
cdr3_aa: AISEVAAAKNIQY

v_call: TRBV6-6
cdr3_aa: ASSPNEEGYT

v_call: TRBV5-1
cdr3_aa: ASSADSIYGYT

v_call: TRBV30
cdr3_aa: AWSMAGGLYGYT

v_call: TRBV6-6
cdr3_aa: ASVKQETQY